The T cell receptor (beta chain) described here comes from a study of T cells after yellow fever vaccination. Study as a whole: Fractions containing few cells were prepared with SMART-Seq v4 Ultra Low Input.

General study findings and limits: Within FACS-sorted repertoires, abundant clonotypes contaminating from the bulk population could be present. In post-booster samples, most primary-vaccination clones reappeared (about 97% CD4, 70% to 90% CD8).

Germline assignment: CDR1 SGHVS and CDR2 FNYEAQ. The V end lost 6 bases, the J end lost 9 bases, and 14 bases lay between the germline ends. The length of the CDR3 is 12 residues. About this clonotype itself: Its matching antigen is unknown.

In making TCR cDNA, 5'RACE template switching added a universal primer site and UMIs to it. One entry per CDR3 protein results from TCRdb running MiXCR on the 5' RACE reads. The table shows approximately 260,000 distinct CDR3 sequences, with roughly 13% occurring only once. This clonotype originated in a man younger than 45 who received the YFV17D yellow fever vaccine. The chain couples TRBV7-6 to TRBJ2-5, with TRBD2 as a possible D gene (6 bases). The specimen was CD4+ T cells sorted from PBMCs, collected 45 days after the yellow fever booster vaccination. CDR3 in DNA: TGTGCCAGCAGTTTCGGGGGAAGAGCCCAGTACTTC. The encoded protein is CASSFGGRAQYF. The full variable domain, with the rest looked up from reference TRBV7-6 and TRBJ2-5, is GAGVSQSPRYKVTKRGQDVALRCDPISGHVSLYWYRQALGQGPEFLTYFNYEAQQDKSGLPNDRFSAERPEGSISTLTIQRTEQRDSAMYRCASSFGGRAQYFGPGTRLLVL.